Sequencing of this T cell receptor beta chain was carried out in a study of Graves' ophthalmopathy and Graves' hyperthyroidism (dated by TCRdb to the late 2010s). With respect to the entire study: Stable hyperthyroidism was defined as no progression to ophthalmopathy within 18 months of follow-up. The study used TCR beta repertoire signatures to distinguish Graves' ophthalmopathy from Graves' hyperthyroidism and to predict progression to ophthalmopathy. In total, under 150 blood samples were TCR-sequenced: 40 to 45 ophthalmopathy, over 70 hyperthyroidism and around 17 hyperthyroidism-to-ophthalmopathy patients. To explore V-J signatures distinguishing ophthalmopathy from hyperthyroidism, a discovery set of about 99 patients (roughly 42 ophthalmopathy, some 57 stable hyperthyroidism) was enrolled. For independent validation, a separate cohort was made up of 18 hyperthyroidism patients plus 17 patients who later progressed from hyperthyroidism to ophthalmopathy. In over 5 hyperthyroidism patients, the T-cell repertoire of thyroid tissue was compared with the T-cell repertoire of blood. Once sampling was done, hyperthyroidism patients were given methimazole at a starting dose of 30 mg daily, while ophthalmopathy patients were given high-dose intravenous methylprednisolone. The study at large found these results: In validation, the model predicted ophthalmopathy progression with about 71% sensitivity and approximately 78% specificity; some 13 predicted patients were CT-confirmed with GO in a median of approximately 6.5 months. Most expanded thyroid clonotypes with frequency above 0.001 were also detected in blood, suggesting blood repertoires may reflect the thyroid immune response. In cross-validation, the 13-signature model distinguished ophthalmopathy from stable hyperthyroidism with around 90% sensitivity and 81.08% specificity, while in the test set the corresponding values were about 80% and 75%. Sample size was not predetermined statistically, and investigators were not blinded to group allocation.

TCR beta CDR3 regions were amplified from RNA transcripts for repertoire sequencing. The first round of RT-PCR was done with HTBI primers and the Qiagen OneStep RT-PCR kit, and was followed by a second round of multiplex PCR, then size selection and purification. Libraries were sequenced paired-end with 100 bp reads on an Illumina HiSeq2000. On the authors' methods: SOAPnuke was used for read processing, and reads with adapters, uncalled bases, a mean Phred below 15, or no exact constant-primer or identifier match were discarded. High-quality paired reads were merged with COPE v1.2.5. Clonotypes were defined as unique nucleotide sequences and were aligned to IMGT TRB V, D and J references using MiTCR v1.1. Analysis was restricted to V-J combinations with a frequency above 0.0001, which covered 99.2% of repertoires. For each V-J combination, a TCR clonal expansion and chaos score was defined as the ratio of F50 clonal expansion to chaos observed in the TCRdist matrix. Welch's t-statistics and random forest were used to reduce features to 10 to 15 V-J combinations, which were fed into a naive Bayes classifier. The Morisita-Horn index was used to measure how similar the thyroid and blood repertoires were. TCRdb reprocessing: public reads trimmed at Q25 with fastp, clones called with MiXCR, in-frame beta chains kept. When rows share a CDR3 protein, they turn into one entry using the most common DNA and genes. TCRdb assigned the V and J calls; the authors' analysis was not used. This sample is represented by around 1,200,000 distinct CDR3 sequences; 35% to 40% of them were singletons. In total, the top ten clones hold around 10% of the sample.

This clonotype was detected many times. What this receptor recognizes is not known. No base qualities exist here, and no much larger clone lies one base off it. The hyperthyroidism patients were 18 to 65 years old and newly diagnosed, with a disease duration of less than 2 months. Patients with other autoimmune diseases, uncontrolled infections, pregnancy or lactation were excluded. Clinical symptoms, serum thyroxine, TRAb, thyroid ultrasound and orbital computed tomography formed the basis of the diagnosis. Total RNA was extracted with Trizol reagent and quality-checked on an Agilent 2100 Bioanalyzer. V loses 3 bases of germline sequence and J loses 1 base, and the interval between the two ends is 6 bases. The CDR3 covers 13 residues, taking in both the cysteine and the phenylalanine. Just CDR3 DNA is preserved here, 39 bases in frame from base 1.

Recombination connected TRBV12-3 or TRBV12-4 to TRBJ2-5; no D gene can be assigned with confidence. The receptor comes from an adult man with Graves' hyperthyroidism. Sequencing input: peripheral blood or thyroid tissue (not recorded which). This receptor carries the CDR3 CASSFGIQETQYF. At the DNA level, the sequence is TGTGCCAGCAGTTTCGGAATCCAAGAGACCCAGTACTTC.